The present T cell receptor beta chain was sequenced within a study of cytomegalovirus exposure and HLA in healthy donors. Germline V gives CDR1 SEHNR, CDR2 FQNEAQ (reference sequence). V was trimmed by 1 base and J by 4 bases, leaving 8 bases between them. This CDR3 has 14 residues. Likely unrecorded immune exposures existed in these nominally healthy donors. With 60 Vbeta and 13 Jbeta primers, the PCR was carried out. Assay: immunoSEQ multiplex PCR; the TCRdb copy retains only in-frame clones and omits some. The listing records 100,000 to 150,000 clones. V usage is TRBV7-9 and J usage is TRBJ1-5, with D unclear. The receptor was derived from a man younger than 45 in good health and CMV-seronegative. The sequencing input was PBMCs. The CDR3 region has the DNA TGTGCCAGCAGCTTAGGACTCCCAAATCAGCCCCAGCATTTT. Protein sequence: CASSLGLPNQPQHF. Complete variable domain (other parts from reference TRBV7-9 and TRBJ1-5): DTGVSQNPRHKITKRGQNVTFRCDPISEHNRLYWYRQTLGQGPEFLTYFQNEAQLEKSRLLSDRFSAERPKGSFSTLEIQRTEQGDSAMYLCASSLGLPNQPQHFGDGTRLSIL.